This T cell receptor beta chain emerged from a study of CD8 T cells in Susac syndrome. CDR1 and CDR2 from the germline V gene are DFQATT and SNEGSKA (reference sequence). The CDR3 runs to 14 residues. The V and J ends lost 6 bases and 2 bases respectively, with 14 bases between them. The authors sequenced TCR beta from blood CD8+ and CD4+ T cells. Worth noting for this clonotype: Its antigen remains unknown.

With random hexamers, reverse transcription was performed on roughly 0.5 to 1 ug of RNA. Across 54 Vbeta and 13 Jbeta, TCR beta CDR3 was amplified with immunoSEQ multiplex PCR. TCRdb re-analysed the immunoSEQ multiplex PCR reads in MiXCR, keeping a single row per CDR3 protein. Among some 99,000 distinct CDR3 sequences listed, about 93% were seen once. Findings of the study overall: Clonal expansion was not seen in any Susac syndrome CD4+ T cell repertoire.

This clonotype originated in a human donor with Susac syndrome. This sequence joins TRBV20-1 and TRBJ1-3, with a possible D match to TRBD1 (6 bases). Material: CD4+ T cells from PBMCs. The CDR3 reads CSARITGTGNTIYF. As DNA, the CDR3 is TGCAGTGCCAGAATAACAGGGACTGGAAACACCATATATTTT.